What follows is one T cell receptor beta chain and its context. These data are taken from a study of blood T cell repertoires in COVID-19. Study at large: The United States, Italy and Spain supplied acute and convalescent COVID-19 samples.

Libraries were prepared by immunoSEQ multiplex PCR; TCRdb keeps only in-frame clonotypes and omits some of them. The sample gives around 250,000 clones, about nine tenths of which show up once; about 16% is in the top ten. CDR1 is SGHNT and CDR2 is YENEEA in the germline V gene. The CDR3 consists of 13 residues. V was pared by 4 bases and J by 6 bases, with 5 bases of the junction left unmatched. Resolution of symptoms, clearance, or two negative PCRs was present in recovered Cohort 3 donors. The chain carries TRBV11-3 and TRBJ2-7, with 8 bases aligning to TRBD1. Sequences were obtained from PBMCs or T cells enriched from blood (not recorded which). The receptor was isolated from a man aged 18 to 29 who had recovered from COVID-19. This chain's CDR3 is CASSYGQGGEQYF. In DNA form, the CDR3 reads TGTGCCAGCAGCTACGGACAGGGAGGCGAGCAGTACTTC.